The sequence of this T cell receptor (beta chain) was determined in a study of blood T cells in healthy people across ages. Findings and limits, study-wide: PBMCs left unsorted prevented a conclusive naive versus antigen-experienced comparison. Greater diversity and more naive CD4+ cells were seen in long-lived donors than in aged donors.

The CDR3 runs 13 residues. The ends were cut back, 0 bases at V and 9 bases at J, with 6 bases in the middle. Germline CDR1 is MGHRA and CDR2 is YSYEKL. Next came a second PCR, run for about 7 to 11 cycles, which used a sample-barcoded 5' primer along with a J-beta primer mix. TCRdb recomputed calls from the 5' RACE reads with MiXCR, one row per CDR3 protein. The data contain 1.5 million to 1.8 million distinct CDR3 sequences, around 40% of them singletons. Comment on this clonotype: Its antigen is as yet unknown.

Extractions gave at least 5.5 micrograms of total RNA per sample. This chain links TRBV4-1 with TRBJ1-6; D remains ambiguous. This TCR was recovered from a woman aged 18-35 years in good health. The sequenced sample consisted of blood. The chain's CDR3 is CASSQERVSPLHF. The CDR3 DNA is TGCGCCAGCAGCCAAGAGCGGGTTTCACCCCTCCACTTT.